This record concerns one T cell receptor (beta chain) sequence. Clones were sequenced by immunoSEQ multiplex PCR, and TCRdb holds only the in-frame ones, with some missing. There are some 60,000 clones in the sample; approximately 83% occur only once, and about 9.2% lies in the top ten. This sample is drawn from a study of blood T cell repertoires in COVID-19. The CDR3 has 14 residues. V was clipped by 0 bases and J by 0 bases, with 6 bases between them. Per the germline V gene, CDR1 is SGDLS and CDR2 is YYNGEE. The chain couples TRBV9 to TRBJ2-5; D is possibly TRBD2 (6 bases). Sequenced material: peripheral blood. The TCR comes from a man older than 75 with COVID-19, enrolled during active disease. In DNA form, the CDR3 reads TGTGCCAGCAGCGTAGGGAGGGACCAAGAGACCCAGTACTTC. Encoded protein: CASSVGRDQETQYF.